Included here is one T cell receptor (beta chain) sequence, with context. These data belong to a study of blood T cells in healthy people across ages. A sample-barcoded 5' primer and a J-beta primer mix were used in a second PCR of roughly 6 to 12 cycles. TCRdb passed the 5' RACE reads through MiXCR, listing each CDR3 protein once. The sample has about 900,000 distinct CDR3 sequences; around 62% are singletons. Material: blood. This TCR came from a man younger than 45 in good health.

The CDR3 reads CSAPQRGTDTQYF. The DNA of the CDR3 is TGCAGTGCCCCCCAGCGGGGCACAGATACGCAGTATTTT. This chain connects TRBV20-1 to TRBJ2-3, with a possible D match to TRBD2 (6 bases). CDR3 length equals 13 residues. V lost 6 bases and J lost 1, with 11 bases in between. The germline V gene has CDR1 DFQATT and CDR2 SNEGSKA (reference sequence).